The entry below describes one T cell receptor beta chain. Per the authors' pipeline: Reference gene primers were amplified, and this amplification served to estimate nucleated cell counts. Assay: immunoSEQ multiplex PCR; the TCRdb copy retains only in-frame clones and omits some. V, J and clone size are those of that table, while D and trimming were read from the DNA. The table lists more than 300,000 clones, approximately 91% of them singletons. This entry comes from a study of blood T cell repertoires in COVID-19. On the study more broadly: Specimens from acute and convalescent COVID-19 originated in the United States, Italy and Spain.

Germline lookup yields CDR1 MDHEN and CDR2 SYDVKM. The CDR3 sequence is 16 residues long. Trimming removed 8 bases at V and 2 bases at J, with 19 bases between. The rearrangement links TRBV28 to TRBJ1-5, with a weak D call TRBD1 (6 bases). Input material: peripheral blood. The TCR sequence derives from a woman between 70 and 85 years old with COVID-19, enrolled during active disease. The CDR3 coding sequence is TGTGCCAGCGTAGACACCGGGACACCTCGCAATCAGCCCCAGCATTTT. It yields the protein CASVDTGTPRNQPQHF.